This T cell receptor beta chain emerged from a study of T cell responses to AZD1222 COVID-19 vaccine. The CDR3 is 17 amino acids. With 2 bases removed from V and 3 bases from J, the gap between germline ends came to 16 bases. The V gene's germline CDR1 is MNHNS and CDR2 SASEGT. Data came from immunoSEQ multiplex PCR; TCRdb stores just in-frame clones and leaves some out. The table has fewer than 120,000 clones, about 90% seen once. V usage is TRBV6-1 and J usage is TRBJ2-2, with D possibly TRBD1 on 5 matching bases. The TCR sequence derives from an adult who received the AZD1222 COVID-19 vaccine. This material consisted of peripheral blood, taken 28 days after the second AZD1222 dose. CDR3 DNA sequence: TGTGCCAGCAGTGAAAAAGACTGGGGCAGGCACACCGGGGAGCTGTTTTTT. Protein product: CASSEKDWGRHTGELFF.